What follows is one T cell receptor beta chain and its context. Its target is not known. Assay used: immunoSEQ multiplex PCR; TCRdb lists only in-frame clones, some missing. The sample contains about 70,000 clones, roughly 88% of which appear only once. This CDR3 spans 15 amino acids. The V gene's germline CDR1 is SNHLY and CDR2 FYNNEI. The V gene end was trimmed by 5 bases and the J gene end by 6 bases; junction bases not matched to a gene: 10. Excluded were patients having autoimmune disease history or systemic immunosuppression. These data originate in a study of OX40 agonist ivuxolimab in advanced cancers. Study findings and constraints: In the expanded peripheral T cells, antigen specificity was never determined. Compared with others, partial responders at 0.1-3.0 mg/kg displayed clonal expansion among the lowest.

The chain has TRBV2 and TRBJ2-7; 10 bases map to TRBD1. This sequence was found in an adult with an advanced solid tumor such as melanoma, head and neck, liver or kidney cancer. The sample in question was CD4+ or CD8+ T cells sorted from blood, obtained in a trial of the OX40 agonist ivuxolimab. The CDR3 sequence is CASSPRTGGYSEQYF. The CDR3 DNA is TGTGCCAGCAGTCCCCGGACAGGGGGATACAGCGAGCAGTACTTC.